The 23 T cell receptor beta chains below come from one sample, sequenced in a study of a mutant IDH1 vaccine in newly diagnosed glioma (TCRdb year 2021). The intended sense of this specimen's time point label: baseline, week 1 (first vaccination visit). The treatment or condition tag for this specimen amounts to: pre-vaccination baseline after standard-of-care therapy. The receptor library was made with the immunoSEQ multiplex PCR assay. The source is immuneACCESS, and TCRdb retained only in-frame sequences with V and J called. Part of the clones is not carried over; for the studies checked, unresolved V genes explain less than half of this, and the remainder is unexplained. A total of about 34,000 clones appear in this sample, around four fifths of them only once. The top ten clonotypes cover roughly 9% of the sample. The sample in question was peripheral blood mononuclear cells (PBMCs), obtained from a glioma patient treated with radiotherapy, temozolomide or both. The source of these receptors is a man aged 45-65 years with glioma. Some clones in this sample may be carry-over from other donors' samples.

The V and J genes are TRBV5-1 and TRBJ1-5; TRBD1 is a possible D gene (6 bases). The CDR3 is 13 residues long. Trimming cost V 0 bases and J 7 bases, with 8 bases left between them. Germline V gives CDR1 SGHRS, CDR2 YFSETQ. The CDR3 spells CASSLEGGQPQHF. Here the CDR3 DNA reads TGCGCCAGCAGCTTGGAAGGGGGACAGCCCCAGCATTTT.

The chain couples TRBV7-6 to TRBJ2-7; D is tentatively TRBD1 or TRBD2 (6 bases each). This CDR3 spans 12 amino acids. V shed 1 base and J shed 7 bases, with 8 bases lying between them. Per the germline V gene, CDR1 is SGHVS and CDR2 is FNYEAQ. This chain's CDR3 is CASSLEGGEQYF. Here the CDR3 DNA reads TGTGCCAGCAGCTTAGAAGGGGGGGAGCAGTACTTC. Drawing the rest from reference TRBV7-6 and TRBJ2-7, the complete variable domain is GAGVSQSPRYKVTKRGQDVALRCDPISGHVSLYWYRQALGQGPEFLTYFNYEAQQDKSGLPNDRFSAERPEGSISTLTIQRTEQRDSAMYRCASSLEGGEQYFGPGTRLTVT.

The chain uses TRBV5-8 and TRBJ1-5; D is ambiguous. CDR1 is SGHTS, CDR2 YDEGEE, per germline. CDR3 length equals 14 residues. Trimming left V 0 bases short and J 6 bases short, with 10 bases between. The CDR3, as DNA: TGTGCCAGCAGCTTGGAGGGTGGGATTCAGCCCCAGCATTTT. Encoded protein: CASSLEGGIQPQHF.

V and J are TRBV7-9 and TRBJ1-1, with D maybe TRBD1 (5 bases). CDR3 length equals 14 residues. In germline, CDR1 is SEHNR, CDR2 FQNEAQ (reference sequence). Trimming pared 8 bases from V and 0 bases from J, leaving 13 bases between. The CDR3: CASLELGVNTEAFF. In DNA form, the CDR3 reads TGTGCCAGCCTAGAACTAGGGGTGAACACTGAAGCTTTCTTT. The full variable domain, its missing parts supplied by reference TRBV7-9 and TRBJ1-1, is DTGVSQNPRHKITKRGQNVTFRCDPISEHNRLYWYRQTLGQGPEFLTYFQNEAQLEKSRLLSDRFSAERPKGSFSTLEIQRTEQGDSAMYLCASLELGVNTEAFFGQGTRLTVV.

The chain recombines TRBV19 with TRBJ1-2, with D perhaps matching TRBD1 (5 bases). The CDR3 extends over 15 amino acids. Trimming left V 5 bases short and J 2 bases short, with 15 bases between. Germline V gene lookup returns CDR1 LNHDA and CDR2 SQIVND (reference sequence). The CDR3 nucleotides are TGTGCCAGTAGTGTTGGGACGGATAAGAACTATGGCTACACCTTC. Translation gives CASSVGTDKNYGYTF.

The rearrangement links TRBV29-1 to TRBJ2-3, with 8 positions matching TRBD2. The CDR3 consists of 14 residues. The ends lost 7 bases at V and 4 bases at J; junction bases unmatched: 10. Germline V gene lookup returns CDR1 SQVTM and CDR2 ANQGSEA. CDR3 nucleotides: TGCAGCGCCGCTCCCGCGGGGGGCGCAGATACGCAGTATTTT. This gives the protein CSAAPAGGADTQYF.

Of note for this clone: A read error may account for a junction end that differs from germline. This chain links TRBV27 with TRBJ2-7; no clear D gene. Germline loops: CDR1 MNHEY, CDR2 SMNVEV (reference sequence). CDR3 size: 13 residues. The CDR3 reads CASSLSHRNEQYF. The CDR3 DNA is TGTGCCAGCAGCTTATCCCACAGAAACGAGCAGTACTTC.

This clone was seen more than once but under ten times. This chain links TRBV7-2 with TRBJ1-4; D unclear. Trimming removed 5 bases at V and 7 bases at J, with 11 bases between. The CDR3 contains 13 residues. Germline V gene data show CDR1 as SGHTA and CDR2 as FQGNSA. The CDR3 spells CASSKNNGEKLFF. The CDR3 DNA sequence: TGTGCCAGCAGCAAGAATAACGGTGAAAAACTGTTTTTT. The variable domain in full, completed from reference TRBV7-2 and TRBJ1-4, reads GAGVSQSPSNKVTEKGKDVELRCDPISGHTALYWYRQSLGQGLEFLIYFQGNSAPDKSGLPSDRFSAERTGGSVSTLTIQRTQQEDSAVYLCASSKNNGEKLFFGSGTQLSVL.

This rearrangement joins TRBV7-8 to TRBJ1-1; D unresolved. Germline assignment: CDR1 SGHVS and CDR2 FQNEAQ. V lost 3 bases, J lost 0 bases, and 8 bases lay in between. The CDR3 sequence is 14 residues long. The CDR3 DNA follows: TGTGCCAGCAGCTTTTTGGAGATGAACACTGAAGCTTTCTTT. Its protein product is CASSFLEMNTEAFF.

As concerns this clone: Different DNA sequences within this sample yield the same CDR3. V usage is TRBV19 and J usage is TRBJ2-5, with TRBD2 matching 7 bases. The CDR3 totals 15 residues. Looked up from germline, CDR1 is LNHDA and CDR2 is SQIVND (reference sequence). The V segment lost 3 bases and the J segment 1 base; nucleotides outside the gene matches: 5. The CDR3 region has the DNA TGTGCCAGTAGTATTGGGAGGGGCGCCCAAGAGACCCAGTACTTC. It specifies CASSIGRGAQETQYF.

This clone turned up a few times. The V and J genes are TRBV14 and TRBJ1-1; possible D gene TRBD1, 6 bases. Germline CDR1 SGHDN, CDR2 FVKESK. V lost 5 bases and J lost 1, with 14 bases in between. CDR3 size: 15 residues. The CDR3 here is CASSETGAWNTEAFF. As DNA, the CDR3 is TGTGCCAGCAGCGAGACAGGAGCTTGGAACACTGAAGCTTTCTTT.

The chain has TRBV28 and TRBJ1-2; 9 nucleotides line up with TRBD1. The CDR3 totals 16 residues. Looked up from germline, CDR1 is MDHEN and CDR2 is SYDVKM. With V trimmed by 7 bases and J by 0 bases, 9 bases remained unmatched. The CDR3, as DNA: TGTGCCAGCACCACAGGGGGCCCCCGACCTAACTATGGCTACACCTTC. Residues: CASTTGGPRPNYGYTF.

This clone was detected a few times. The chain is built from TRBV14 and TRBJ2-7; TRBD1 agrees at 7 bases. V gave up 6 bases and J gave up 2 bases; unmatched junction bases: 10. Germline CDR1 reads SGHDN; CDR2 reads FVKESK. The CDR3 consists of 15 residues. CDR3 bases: TGTGCCAGCAGTCGCGACAGGGCACGAACCTACGAGCAGTACTTC. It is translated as CASSRDRARTYEQYF.

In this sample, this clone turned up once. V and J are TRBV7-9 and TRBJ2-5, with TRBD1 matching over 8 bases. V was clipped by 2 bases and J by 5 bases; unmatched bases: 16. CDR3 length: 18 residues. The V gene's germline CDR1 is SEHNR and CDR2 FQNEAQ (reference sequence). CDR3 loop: CASSLPHPGQGLQETQYF. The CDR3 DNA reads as TGTGCCAGCAGCTTACCTCACCCAGGACAGGGTCTTCAGGAGACCCAGTACTTC. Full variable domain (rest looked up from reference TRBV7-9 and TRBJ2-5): DTGVSQNPRHKITKRGQNVTFRCDPISEHNRLYWYRQTLGQGPEFLTYFQNEAQLEKSRLLSDRFSAERPKGSFSTLEIQRTEQGDSAMYLCASSLPHPGQGLQETQYFGPGTRLLVL.

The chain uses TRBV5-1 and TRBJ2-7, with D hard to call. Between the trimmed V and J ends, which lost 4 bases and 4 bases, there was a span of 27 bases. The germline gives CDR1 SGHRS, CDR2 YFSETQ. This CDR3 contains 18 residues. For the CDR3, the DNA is TGCGCCAGCAGCCATACCCTCGCCGGCCAGGTCCAGTTTTACGAGCAGTACTTC. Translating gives CASSHTLAGQVQFYEQYF.

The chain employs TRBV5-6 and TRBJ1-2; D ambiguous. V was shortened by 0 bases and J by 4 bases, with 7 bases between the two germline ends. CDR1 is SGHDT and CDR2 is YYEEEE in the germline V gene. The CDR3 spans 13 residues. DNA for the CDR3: TGTGCCAGCAGCTTGGGATGGGTCTATGGCTACACCTTC. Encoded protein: CASSLGWVYGYTF.

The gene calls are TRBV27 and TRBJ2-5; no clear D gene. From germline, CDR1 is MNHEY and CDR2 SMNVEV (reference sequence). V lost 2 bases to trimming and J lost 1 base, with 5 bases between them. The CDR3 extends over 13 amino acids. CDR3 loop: CASSLSPQETQYF. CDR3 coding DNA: TGTGCCAGCAGTTTAAGTCCCCAAGAGACCCAGTACTTC.

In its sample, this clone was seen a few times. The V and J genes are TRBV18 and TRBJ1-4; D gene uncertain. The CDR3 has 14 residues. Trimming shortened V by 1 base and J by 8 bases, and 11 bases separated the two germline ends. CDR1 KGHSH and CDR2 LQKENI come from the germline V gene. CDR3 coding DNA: TGTGCCAGCTCACCACGGGGTGGAGAGGAAAAACTGTTTTTT. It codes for CASSPRGGEEKLFF. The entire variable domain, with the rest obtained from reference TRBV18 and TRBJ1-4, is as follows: NAGVMQNPRHLVRRRGQEARLRCSPMKGHSHVYWYRQLPEEGLKFMVYLQKENIIDESGMPKERFSAEFPKEGPSILRIQQVVRGDSAAYFCASSPRGGEEKLFFGSGTQLSVL.

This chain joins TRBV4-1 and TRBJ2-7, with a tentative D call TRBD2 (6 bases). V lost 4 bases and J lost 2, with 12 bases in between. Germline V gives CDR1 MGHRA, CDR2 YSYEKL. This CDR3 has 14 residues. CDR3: CASSLGGGPYEQYF. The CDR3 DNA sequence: TGCGCCAGCAGCCTCGGGGGAGGCCCCTACGAGCAGTACTTC.

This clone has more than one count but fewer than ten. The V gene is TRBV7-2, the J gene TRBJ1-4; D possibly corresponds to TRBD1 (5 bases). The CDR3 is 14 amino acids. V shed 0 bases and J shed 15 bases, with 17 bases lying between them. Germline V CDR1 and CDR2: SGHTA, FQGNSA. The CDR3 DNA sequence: TGTGCCAGCAGCTTAGCGCTTAATTCGGGGCGGGTGTTTTTT. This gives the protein CASSLALNSGRVFF.

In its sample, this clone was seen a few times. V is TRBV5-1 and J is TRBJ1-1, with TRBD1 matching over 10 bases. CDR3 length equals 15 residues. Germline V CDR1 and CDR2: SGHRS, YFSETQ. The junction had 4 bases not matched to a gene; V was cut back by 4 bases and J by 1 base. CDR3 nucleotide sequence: TGCGCCAGCAGCGACCGGGACAGGGGGAACACTGAAGCTTTCTTT. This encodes CASSDRDRGNTEAFF.

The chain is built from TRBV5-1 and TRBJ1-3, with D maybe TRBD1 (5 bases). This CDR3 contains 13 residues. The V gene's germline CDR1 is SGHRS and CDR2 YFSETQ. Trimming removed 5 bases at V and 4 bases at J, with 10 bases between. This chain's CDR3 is CASRVGDGNTIYF. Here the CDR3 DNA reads TGCGCCAGCAGAGTTGGGGACGGAAACACCATATATTTT.

The CDR3 nucleotides read TGTGCCAGCAGCCCAGACGGGCTTAATTCACCCCTCCACTTT. Its translation is CASSPDGLNSPLHF. V gene TRBV9 combines with J gene TRBJ1-6; unclear D gene. V was trimmed by 4 bases and J by 6 bases, leaving 11 bases between them. The CDR3 spans 14 residues. Germline lookup yields CDR1 SGDLS and CDR2 YYNGEE.